Here is one TCR beta chain with its context. This clonotype has just a few counts. Its antigen has not been determined. No quality values exist for individual bases; no much larger clone is one base distant. The germline V gene yields MGHDK for CDR1 and SYGVNS for CDR2. V and J are truncated by 6 bases and 1 base respectively, leaving an intervening sequence of 15 bases. The CDR3 sequence holds 15 residues, the cysteine and phenylalanine included. The read is trimmed to its CDR3 DNA, 45 bases read in frame from base 1. Library preparation employed RT-PCR. These reads were obtained on an Illumina HiSeq 2500. Through fastp at Q25 and MiXCR, TCRdb rebuilt clones from the public reads, retaining in-frame beta chains. Each entry is one CDR3 protein sequence, shown with its most common DNA and genes. The sample has more than 400,000 distinct CDR3 sequences on record, about 7.2% of them singletons. Approximately 14% of the sample lies in the top ten.

The data derive from a study of response to subunit inactivated influenza vaccine (dated by TCRdb to about 2018). For context, the study as a whole: Deep quantitative profiling of the T cell receptor repertoire was used in the study to follow responses to a trivalent subunit inactivated influenza vaccine. The investigation overall reported the following: It was suggested by the authors that each seasonal influenza vaccination may recruit only a limited number of new T cells.

Rearrangement joined TRBV25-1 to TRBJ2-5; the D gene is perhaps TRBD2, from 5 matching bases. The sample here was PBMCs from blood, taken less than 30 months after vaccination. This TCR was sampled from a man between 50 and 69 years old who received an inactivated influenza vaccine. Donor details come from another sample of the same person, matched by shared clones. The bases read TGTGCCAGCAGCGGCAATGGACGGGGCCAAGAGACCCAGTACTTC. Translated, this is CASSGNGRGQETQYF.